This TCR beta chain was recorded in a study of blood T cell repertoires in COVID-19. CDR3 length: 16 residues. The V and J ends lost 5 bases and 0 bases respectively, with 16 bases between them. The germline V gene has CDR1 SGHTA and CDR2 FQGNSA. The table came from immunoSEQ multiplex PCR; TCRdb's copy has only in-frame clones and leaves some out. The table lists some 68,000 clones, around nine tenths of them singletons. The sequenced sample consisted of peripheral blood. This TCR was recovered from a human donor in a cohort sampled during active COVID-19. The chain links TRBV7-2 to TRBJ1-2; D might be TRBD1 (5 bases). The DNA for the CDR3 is TGTGCCAGCAGCCCTACCGGGGGGAGAACTAACTATGGCTACACCTTC. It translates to CASSPTGGRTNYGYTF.